This note documents a single T cell receptor beta chain sequence. Germline loops: CDR1 SGDLS, CDR2 YYNGEE. V lost 3 bases to trimming and J lost 0 bases, with 20 bases between them. This CDR3 comprises 18 residues. This sample stems from a study of T cells in Graves' hyperthyroidism and ophthalmopathy. It was RNA transcripts that yielded the amplified TCR beta CDR3 regions. The primer set for the first-round RT-PCR of the TCR CDR3 was HTBI. In TCRdb, the multiplex PCR reads were re-called with MiXCR into one record per CDR3 protein. The sample has fewer than 650,000 distinct CDR3 sequences, around 14% seen once; the top ten hold almost 6%.

This clonotype originated in a woman aged 25 to 39 with Graves' hyperthyroidism that later progressed to Graves' ophthalmopathy. Material: blood. V and J are TRBV9 and TRBJ2-3; TRBD1 is a possible D gene (5 bases). The CDR3 bases are TGTGCCAGCAGCGCACCTAGGGGCCAGCTACTTAGCACAGATACGCAGTATTTT. Translation gives CASSAPRGQLLSTDTQYF.